This T cell receptor beta chain stems from a study of T cell responses to AZD1222 COVID-19 vaccine. Overall study: Second doses were pooled across both intervals (about 4 or about 12 weeks). Findings and limits, study-wide: At baseline, seropositivity was found in only 6 or 7 AZD1222 recipients.

The assay was immunoSEQ multiplex PCR, and TCRdb's table has in-frame clones only and misses some. This table holds 120,000 to 150,000 clones, 75% to 95% found once. On this clone itself: No antigen is known for it. Just one base apart from a much larger clone, this may be a read error.

The TCR comes from an adult in good health. The sample in question was peripheral blood, obtained on day 0 of AZD1222 vaccination.

The CDR3 loop is CASSQEVRNTEAFF. As DNA, the CDR3 is TGTGCCAGCAGCCAAGAGGTCAGGAACACTGAAGCTTTCTTT. The V gene is TRBV14, the J gene TRBJ1-1; D is uncertain. The CDR3 length is 14 residues. Germline V gives CDR1 SGHDN, CDR2 FVKESK. Trimming removed 0 bases at V and 1 base at J, with 6 bases between.